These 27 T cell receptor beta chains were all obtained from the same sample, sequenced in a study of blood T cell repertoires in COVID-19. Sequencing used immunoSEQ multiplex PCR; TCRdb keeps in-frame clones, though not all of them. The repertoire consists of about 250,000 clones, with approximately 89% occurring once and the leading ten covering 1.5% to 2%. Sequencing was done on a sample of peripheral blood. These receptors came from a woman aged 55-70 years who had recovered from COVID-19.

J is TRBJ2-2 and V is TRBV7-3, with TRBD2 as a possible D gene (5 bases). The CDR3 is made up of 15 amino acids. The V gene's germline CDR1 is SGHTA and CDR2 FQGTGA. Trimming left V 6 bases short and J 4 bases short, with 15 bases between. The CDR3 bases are TGTGCCAGCAGTTTTGGCCTTCGGGGCACCGGGGAGCTGTTTTTT. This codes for CASSFGLRGTGELFF. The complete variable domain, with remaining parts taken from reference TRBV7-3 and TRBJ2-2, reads GAGVSQTPSNKVTEKGKYVELRCDPISGHTALYWYRQSLGQGPEFLIYFQGTGAADDSGLPNDRFFAVRPEGSVSTLKIQRTERGDSAVYLCASSFGLRGTGELFFGEGSRLTVL.

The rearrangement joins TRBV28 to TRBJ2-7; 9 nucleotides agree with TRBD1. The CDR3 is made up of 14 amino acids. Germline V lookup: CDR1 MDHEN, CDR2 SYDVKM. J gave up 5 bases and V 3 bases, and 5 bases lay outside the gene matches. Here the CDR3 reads CASSLWDRVHEQYF. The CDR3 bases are TGTGCCAGCAGTTTGTGGGACAGGGTCCACGAGCAGTACTTC.

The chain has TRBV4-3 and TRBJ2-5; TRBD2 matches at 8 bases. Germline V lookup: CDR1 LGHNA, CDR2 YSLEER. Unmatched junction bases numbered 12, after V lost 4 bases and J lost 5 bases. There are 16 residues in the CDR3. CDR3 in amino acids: CASSRLYGGAGETQYF. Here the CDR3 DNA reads TGCGCCAGCAGCCGCCTTTACGGGGGGGCCGGGGAGACCCAGTACTTC.

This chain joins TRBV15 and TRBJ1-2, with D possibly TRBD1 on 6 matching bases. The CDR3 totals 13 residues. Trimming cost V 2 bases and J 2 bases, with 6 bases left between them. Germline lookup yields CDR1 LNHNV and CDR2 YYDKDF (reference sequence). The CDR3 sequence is CATSRTGNYGYTF. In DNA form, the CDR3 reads TGTGCCACCAGCAGAACAGGGAACTATGGCTACACCTTC.

The chain's CDR3 is CASSYGQSLGNTEAFF. DNA for the CDR3: TGTGCCAGCAGCTACGGACAGTCTTTGGGGAACACTGAAGCTTTCTTT. This sequence joins TRBV5-6 and TRBJ1-1, with D tentatively TRBD1 (6 bases). Trimming left V 3 bases short and J 1 base short, with 16 bases between. Per the germline V gene, CDR1 is SGHDT and CDR2 is YYEEEE. The CDR3 contains 16 residues.

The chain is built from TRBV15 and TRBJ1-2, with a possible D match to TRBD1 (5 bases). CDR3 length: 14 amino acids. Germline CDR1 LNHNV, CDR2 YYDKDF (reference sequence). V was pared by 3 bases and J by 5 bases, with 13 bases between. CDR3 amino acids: CATSSSGRGYGYTF. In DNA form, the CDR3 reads TGTGCCACCAGCAGTTCAGGGAGGGGATATGGCTACACCTTC.

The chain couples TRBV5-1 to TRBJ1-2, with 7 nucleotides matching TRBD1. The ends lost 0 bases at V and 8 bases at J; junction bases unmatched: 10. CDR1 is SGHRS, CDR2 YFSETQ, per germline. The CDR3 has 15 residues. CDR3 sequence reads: CASSLDPGTVVGYTF. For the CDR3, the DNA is TGCGCCAGCAGCTTGGACCCCGGGACAGTAGTCGGCTACACCTTC. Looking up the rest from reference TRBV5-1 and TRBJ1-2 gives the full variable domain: KAGVTQTPRYLIKTRGQQVTLSCSPISGHRSVSWYQQTPGQGLQFLFEYFSETQRNKGNFPGRFSGRQFSNSRSEMNVSTLELGDSALYLCASSLDPGTVVGYTFGSGTRLTVV.

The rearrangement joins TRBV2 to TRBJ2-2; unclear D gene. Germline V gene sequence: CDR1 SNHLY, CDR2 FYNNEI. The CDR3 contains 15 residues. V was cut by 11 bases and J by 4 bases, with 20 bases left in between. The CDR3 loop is CAFYREEPGTGELFF. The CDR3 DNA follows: TGTGCCTTCTATAGAGAGGAACCGGGCACCGGGGAGCTGTTTTTT.

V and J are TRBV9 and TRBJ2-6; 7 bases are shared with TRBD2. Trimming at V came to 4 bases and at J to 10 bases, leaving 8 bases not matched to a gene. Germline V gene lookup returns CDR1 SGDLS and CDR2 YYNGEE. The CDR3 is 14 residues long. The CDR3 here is CASSSWGGTNVLTF. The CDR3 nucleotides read TGTGCCAGCAGCTCCTGGGGGGGGACTAACGTCCTGACTTTC. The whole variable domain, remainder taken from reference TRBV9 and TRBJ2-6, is DSGVTQTPKHLITATGQRVTLRCSPRSGDLSVYWYQQSLDQGLQFLIQYYNGEERAKGNILERFSAQQFPDLHSELNLSSLELGDSALYFCASSSWGGTNVLTFGAGSRLTVL.

CDR3 DNA sequence: TGTGCCAGCAGCCAGGGAACCGAAGGGGGGCAGTTCTTC. Protein: CASSQGTEGGQFF. The chain links TRBV3-1 (or the pseudogene TRBV3-2) to TRBJ2-1; tentatively, D is TRBD1 (6 bases). The CDR3 extends over 13 amino acids. Looked up from germline, CDR1 is LGHDT and CDR2 is YNNKEL (reference sequence). The V gene lost 3 bases and the J gene lost 12 bases, with 15 bases spanning the gap.

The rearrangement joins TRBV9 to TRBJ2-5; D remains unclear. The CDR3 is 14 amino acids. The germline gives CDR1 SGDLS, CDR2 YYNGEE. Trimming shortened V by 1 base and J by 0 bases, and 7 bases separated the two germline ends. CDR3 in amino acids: CASSVWQDQETQYF. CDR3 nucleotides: TGTGCCAGCAGCGTATGGCAGGACCAAGAGACCCAGTACTTC.

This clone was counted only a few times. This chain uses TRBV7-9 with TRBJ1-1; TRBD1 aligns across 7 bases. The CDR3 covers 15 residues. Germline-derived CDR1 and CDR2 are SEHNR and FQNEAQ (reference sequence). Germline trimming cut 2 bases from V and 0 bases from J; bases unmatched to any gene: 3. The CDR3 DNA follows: TGTGCCAGCAGCTTAACAGGGGCAATGAACACTGAAGCTTTCTTT. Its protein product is CASSLTGAMNTEAFF.

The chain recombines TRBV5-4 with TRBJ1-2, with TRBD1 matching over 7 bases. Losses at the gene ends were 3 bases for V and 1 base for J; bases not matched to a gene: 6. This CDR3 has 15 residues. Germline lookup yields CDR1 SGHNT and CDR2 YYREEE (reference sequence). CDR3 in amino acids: CASSSPGQFNYGYTF. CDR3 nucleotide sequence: TGTGCCAGCAGCTCCCCGGGACAGTTTAACTATGGCTACACCTTC.

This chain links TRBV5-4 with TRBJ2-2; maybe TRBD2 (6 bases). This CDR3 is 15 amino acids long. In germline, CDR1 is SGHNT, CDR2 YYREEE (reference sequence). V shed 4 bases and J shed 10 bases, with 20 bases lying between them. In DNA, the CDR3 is TGTGCCAGCAGCGCGGCCTCGGGACTCGAGGTGGAGCTGTTTTTT. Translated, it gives CASSAASGLEVELFF.

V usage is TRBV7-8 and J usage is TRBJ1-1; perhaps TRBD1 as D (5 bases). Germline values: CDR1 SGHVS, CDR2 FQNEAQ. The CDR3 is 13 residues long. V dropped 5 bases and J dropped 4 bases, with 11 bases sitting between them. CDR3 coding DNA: TGTGCCAGCAGCCCCAGCCAGGGCACTGAAGCTTTCTTT. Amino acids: CASSPSQGTEAFF.

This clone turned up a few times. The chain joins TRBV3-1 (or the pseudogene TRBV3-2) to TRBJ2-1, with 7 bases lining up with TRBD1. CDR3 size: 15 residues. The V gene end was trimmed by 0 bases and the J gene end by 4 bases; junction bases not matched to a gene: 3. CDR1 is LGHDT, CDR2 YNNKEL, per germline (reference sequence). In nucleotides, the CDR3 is TGTGCCAGCAGCCAAGAGCAGGGGGTGTACAATGAGCAGTTCTTC. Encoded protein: CASSQEQGVYNEQFF.

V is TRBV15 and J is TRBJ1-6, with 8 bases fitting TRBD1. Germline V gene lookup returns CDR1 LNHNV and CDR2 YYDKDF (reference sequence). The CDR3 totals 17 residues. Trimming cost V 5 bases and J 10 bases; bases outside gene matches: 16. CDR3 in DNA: TGTGCCACCAGCCCTGGACAGGGTCCCCCCACACGGTCACCCCTCCACTTT. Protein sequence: CATSPGQGPPTRSPLHF.

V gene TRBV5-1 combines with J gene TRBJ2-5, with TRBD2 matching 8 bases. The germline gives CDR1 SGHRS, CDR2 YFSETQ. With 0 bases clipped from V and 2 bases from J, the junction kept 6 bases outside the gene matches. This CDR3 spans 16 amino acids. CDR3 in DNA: TGCGCCAGCAGCTTGGTCGGGGGGGGCCCGCAAGAGACCCAGTACTTC. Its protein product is CASSLVGGGPQETQYF.

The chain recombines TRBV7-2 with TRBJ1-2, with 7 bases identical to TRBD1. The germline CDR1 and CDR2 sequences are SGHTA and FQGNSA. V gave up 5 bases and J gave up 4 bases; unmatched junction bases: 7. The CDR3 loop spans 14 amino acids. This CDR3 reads CASSATGPGYGYTF. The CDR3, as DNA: TGTGCCAGCAGCGCGACAGGGCCAGGCTATGGCTACACCTTC. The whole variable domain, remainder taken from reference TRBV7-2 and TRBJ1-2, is GAGVSQSPSNKVTEKGKDVELRCDPISGHTALYWYRQSLGQGLEFLIYFQGNSAPDKSGLPSDRFSAERTGGSVSTLTIQRTQQEDSAVYLCASSATGPGYGYTFGSGTRLTVV.

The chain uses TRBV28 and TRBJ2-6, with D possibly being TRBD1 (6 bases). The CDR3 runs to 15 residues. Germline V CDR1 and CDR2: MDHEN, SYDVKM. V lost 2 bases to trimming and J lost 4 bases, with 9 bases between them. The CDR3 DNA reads TGTGCCAGCAGTTTAGCAGGGGACGGGGCCAACGTCCTGACTTTC. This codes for CASSLAGDGANVLTF.

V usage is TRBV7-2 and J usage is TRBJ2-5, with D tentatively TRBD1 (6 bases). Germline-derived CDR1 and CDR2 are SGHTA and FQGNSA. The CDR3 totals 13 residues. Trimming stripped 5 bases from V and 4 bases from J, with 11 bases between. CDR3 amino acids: CASSRGQLETQYF. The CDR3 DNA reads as TGTGCCAGCAGCCGTGGACAGCTAGAGACCCAGTACTTC.

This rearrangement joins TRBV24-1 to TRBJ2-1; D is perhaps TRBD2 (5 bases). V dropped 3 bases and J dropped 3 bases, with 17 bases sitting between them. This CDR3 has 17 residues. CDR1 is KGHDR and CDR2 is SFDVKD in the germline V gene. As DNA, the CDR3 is TGTGCCACCAGTGATGCGATACTAGGCCACAACTACAATGAGCAGTTCTTC. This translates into CATSDAILGHNYNEQFF.

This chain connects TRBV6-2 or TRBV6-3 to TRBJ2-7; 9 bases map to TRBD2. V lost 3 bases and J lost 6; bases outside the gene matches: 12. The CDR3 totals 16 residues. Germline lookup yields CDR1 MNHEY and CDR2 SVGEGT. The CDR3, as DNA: TGTGCCAGCAGTTATTCCGCGGGGGGGATTTTACCCGAGCAGTACTTC. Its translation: CASSYSAGGILPEQYF.

CDR3 in DNA: TGTGCCATCAGTGTATCCCGGACAGGGAGCGAGCAGTACTTC. Translated, it gives CAISVSRTGSEQYF. V is TRBV10-3 and J is TRBJ2-7; 8 nucleotides align to TRBD1. Germline values: CDR1 ENHRY, CDR2 SYGVKD. With V trimmed by 4 bases and J by 6 bases, 8 bases remained unmatched. The CDR3 length is 14 residues.

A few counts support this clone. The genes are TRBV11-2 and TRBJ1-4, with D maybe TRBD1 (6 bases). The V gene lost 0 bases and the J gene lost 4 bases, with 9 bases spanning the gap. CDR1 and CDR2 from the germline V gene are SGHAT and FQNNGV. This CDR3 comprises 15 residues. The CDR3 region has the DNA TGTGCCAGCAGCTTAGATTCACAGGGTAATGAAAAACTGTTTTTT. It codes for CASSLDSQGNEKLFF.

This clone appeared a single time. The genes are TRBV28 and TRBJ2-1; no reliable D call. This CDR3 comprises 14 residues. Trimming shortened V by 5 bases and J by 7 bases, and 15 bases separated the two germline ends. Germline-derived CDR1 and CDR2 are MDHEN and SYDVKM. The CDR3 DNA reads TGTGCCAGCAGTGCCCCCACCTCAGTTAATGAGCAGTTCTTC. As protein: CASSAPTSVNEQFF.

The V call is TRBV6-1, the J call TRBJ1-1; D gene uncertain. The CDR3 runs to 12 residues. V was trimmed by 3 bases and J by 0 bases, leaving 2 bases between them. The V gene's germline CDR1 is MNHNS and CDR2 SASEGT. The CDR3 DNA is TGTGCCAGCAGTGACGTGAACACTGAAGCTTTCTTT. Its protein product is CASSDVNTEAFF.